This T cell receptor (beta chain) stems from a study of T-cell memory formation after mild COVID-19. TCRdb called the 5' RACE reads again in MiXCR, with one record for every CDR3 protein. The sample contains fewer than 700,000 distinct CDR3 sequences, about 20% of which appear only once. The sequenced sample consisted of PBMCs or a T cell subset sorted from them (not recorded which). The source of this sequence is an adult woman who had mild COVID-19 (a few samples of this study predate the infection). Cell type and time point are not known.

CDR3 amino acids: CASSMGLAGATNEQFF. CDR3 nucleotides: TGTGCCAGCAGCATGGGACTAGCGGGGGCGACCAATGAGCAGTTCTTC. This sequence joins TRBV9 and TRBJ2-1; the match to TRBD2 covers 14 bases. CDR3 length: 16 residues. Germline values: CDR1 SGDLS, CDR2 YYNGEE. The junction had 6 bases not matched to a gene; V was cut back by 4 bases and J by 6 bases.